A single T cell receptor beta chain is shown here with its context. This record comes from a study of cytomegalovirus exposure and HLA in healthy donors. Trimming removed 3 bases from V and 0 bases from J, with 9 bases in between. Germline CDR1 is LNHNV and CDR2 is YYDKDF (reference sequence). The CDR3 runs to 14 residues. Use of 60 Vbeta and 13 Jbeta primers characterized the PCR. Measured with immunoSEQ multiplex PCR; TCRdb has only the in-frame clones, and not every one. The sample contains approximately 140,000 clones, 60% to 80% of which appear only once. Every donor was a healthy person donating bone marrow.

The chain couples TRBV15 to TRBJ2-7, with D unclear. This receptor was taken from a male donor in good health and CMV-seronegative. The specimen sequenced was PBMCs. The CDR3 reads CATSRAGSSYEQYF. In DNA form, the CDR3 reads TGTGCCACCAGCAGGGCCGGGTCCTCCTACGAGCAGTACTTC.